This is a list of T cell receptor beta chains from one sample in a study of Ad26.COV2.S vaccination and SARS-CoV-2 variants. Generated by immunoSEQ multiplex PCR, the TCRdb table keeps only in-frame clones and is missing some. The repertoire holds around 500,000 clones, with roughly nine tenths as singletons. The source was peripheral blood, collected in a trial of Ad26.COV2.S vaccine versus placebo. These receptor sequences come from a person between 18 and 59 years old who received the Ad26.COV2.S COVID-19 vaccine or a placebo. Each CDR3 is given with its conserved first and last residue. Each record gives: clone size, D gene, J gene, V gene, CDR3 DNA, CDR3 protein. The D gene is left open where the match is weak. Not all rows give a size; the values are once, few, many and, for expanded clones, a class.

>few|-|TRBJ1-1|TRBV18
TGTGCCAGCTCACCACGGGGGAACACTGAAGCTTTCTTT
CASSPRGNTEAFF
>-|-|TRBJ2-7|TRBV27
TGTGCCAGCAGTTGGGCTCAGCCCTACGAGCAGTACTTC
CASSWAQPYEQYF
>once|-|TRBJ2-7|TRBV6-5
TGTGCCAGCAGACCGGGACTTTACTCCTACGAGCAGTACTTC
CASRPGLYSYEQYF
>-|-|TRBJ1-2|TRBV30
TGTGCCTGGAGTGTGGGGGCTTGGGATGGCTACACCTTC
CAWSVGAWDGYTF
>few|-|TRBJ1-2|TRBV6-1
TGTGCCAGCAGTGAAATTGCCTTCTCTCATGGCTACACCTTC
CASSEIAFSHGYTF
>-|TRBD2|TRBJ2-1|TRBV19
TGTGCCAGTTACACTAGCGGCATGCGCGTCTTC
CASYTSGMRVF
>once|TRBD1|TRBJ1-2|TRBV11-2
TGTGCCAGCAGCCAAGGAAGGACAGGGAATGGCTACACCTTC
CASSQGRTGNGYTF
>-|-|TRBJ1-6|TRBV5-5
TGTGCCAGCAGAGATCAATCCAGGATTAATTCACCCCTCCACTTT
CASRDQSRINSPLHF
>-|TRBD1|TRBJ1-2|TRBV6-5
TGTGCCAGCAGTCGGCAGGGGGTCGACTATGGCTACACCTTC
CASSRQGVDYGYTF
>-|-|TRBJ2-5|TRBV7-9
TGTGCCAGCAGCTTTATCCCCAGGGGACAAGAGACCCAGTACTTC
CASSFIPRGQETQYF
>-|TRBD1|TRBJ1-4|TRBV19
TGTGCCAGTAGCTCACAGGGGGGATTTAATGAAAAACTGTTTTTT
CASSSQGGFNEKLFF
>once|TRBD1|TRBJ2-7|TRBV18
TGTGCCAGCTCACCGCTTGAGGGGGCAGGGGAGCAGTACTTC
CASSPLEGAGEQYF
>-|-|TRBJ2-1|TRBV24-1
TGTGCCACCAGTGAAAACCGGGACGCTGCGATTGAGCAGTTCTTC
CATSENRDAAIEQFF
>-|-|TRBJ2-1|TRBV7-2
TGTGCCAGCACCAATTCAGGGGGACTTGACAGTGAGCAGTTCTTC
CASTNSGGLDSEQFF
>-|TRBD1|TRBJ1-5|TRBV28
TGTGCCAGCAGTTTAGGACAGGCAGGGAGTCAGCCCCAGCATTTT
CASSLGQAGSQPQHF
>-|TRBD1|TRBJ2-7|TRBV7-2
TGTGCCAGCAGCCCTACTAAGGACAGGGGCCCCCACGAGCAGTACTTC
CASSPTKDRGPHEQYF
>-|TRBD1|TRBJ1-5|TRBV6-1
TGTGCCAGCAGTGACAGGGGGTCCCAGCCCCAGCATTTT
CASSDRGSQPQHF
>few|-|TRBJ2-2|TRBV30
TGTGCCTGGAGAATGTCCAGCACCGGGGAGCTGTTTTTT
CAWRMSSTGELFF
>-|-|TRBJ2-7|TRBV7-9
TGTGCCAGCAGCCCAACCCTCAGGGGTAGCCACGAGCAGTACTTC
CASSPTLRGSHEQYF
>-|-|TRBJ2-3|TRBV6-6
TGTGCCAGCAGTCCCGACGCCAAACAGGGCCCCGGGACAGATACGCAGTATTTT
CASSPDAKQGPGTDTQYF
>-|-|TRBJ1-4|TRBV12-1
TGTGCCATCCGATGTCCGGGAGCAACTAATGAAAAACTGTTTTTT
CAIRCPGATNEKLFF
>-|TRBD2|TRBJ2-1|TRBV5-1
TGCGCCAGCAGCTTGGCTAGCGGGAGTTACAATGAGCAGTTCTTC
CASSLASGSYNEQFF
>-|-|TRBJ1-3|TRBV30
TGTGCCTGGAATGCGGACAGAACTGGAAACACCATATATTTT
CAWNADRTGNTIYF
>few|-|TRBJ1-1|TRBV5-6
TGTGCCAGCAGCTTGGATGGATATATGAACACTGAAGCTTTCTTT
CASSLDGYMNTEAFF
>once|-|TRBJ2-5|TRBV5-1
TGCGCCAGCAGCTTTACTCCAAGAGAGACCCAGTACTTC
CASSFTPRETQYF
>-|TRBD1|TRBJ1-2|TRBV10-2
TGCGCCAGCAGAGGGGGCGCTTATGGCTACACCTTC
CASRGGAYGYTF
>once|TRBD1|TRBJ2-1|TRBV14
TGTGCCAGCAGCCAAAAACCCGGGACAGGGCAGTTCTTC
CASSQKPGTGQFF
>-|TRBD2|TRBJ2-7|TRBV5-1
TGCGCCAGCAGCTTGGCGAGTAGCGGGGCTTACGAGCAGTACTTC
CASSLASSGAYEQYF
>-|TRBD2|TRBJ2-7|TRBV7-6
TGTGCCAGCAGCTCCGGACTAGCCCTCTACGAGCAGTACTTC
CASSSGLALYEQYF
>few|-|TRBJ1-2|TRBV19
TGTGCCAGTAGTAAACAGGGAAACTATGGCTACACCTTC
CASSKQGNYGYTF
>-|TRBD1|TRBJ1-5|TRBV4-1
TGCGCCAGCAGCCCCCAACCGACAGGGGCGTATAGCAATCAGCCCCAGCATTTT
CASSPQPTGAYSNQPQHF